This T cell receptor beta chain came from a study of Graves' ophthalmopathy and Graves' hyperthyroidism. Turning to the study itself: Samples of peripheral blood were obtained at initial diagnosis, prior to treatment of any kind.

Moderate-to-severe activity, CAS ≥3, NOSPECS ≥4 and a duration under 3 months were seen in donors with ophthalmopathy. Clinical symptoms, serum thyroxine, TRAb, thyroid ultrasound and orbital computed tomography determined diagnosis. PBMCs had their origin in fresh peripheral blood (around 10 ml). TCR beta CDR3 amplification used RNA transcripts. RT-PCR was first run with HTBI primers, then multiplex PCR in a second round. TCRdb re-called the multiplex PCR reads with MiXCR, one entry per CDR3 protein. The repertoire holds 740,000 or so distinct CDR3 sequences, with roughly 40% as singletons. V was pared by 1 base and J by 3 bases, with 9 bases between. Germline values: CDR1 LGHNA, CDR2 YSLEER. The CDR3 loop spans 14 amino acids. This clonotype has just a few counts.

The TCR was taken from an adult man with Graves' ophthalmopathy. The V and J genes are TRBV4-3 and TRBJ1-2, with D possibly matching TRBD1 (5 bases). Sequenced sample: peripheral blood. The DNA for the CDR3 is TGCGCCAGCAGCCAAGCGTCGACAGACTATGGCTACACCTTC. It specifies CASSQASTDYGYTF.